This T cell receptor beta chain was retrieved from a study of T cells in Graves' hyperthyroidism and ophthalmopathy. The study left out patients who had uncontrolled infection, other autoimmune disease, pregnancy or lactation. Diagnostic assessment was based on clinical symptoms, serum thyroxine and TRAb, thyroid ultrasound and orbital computed tomography. PBMCs came from about 10 ml fresh peripheral blood. For this clonotype: A read error may be the cause here, since a much bigger clone is one base away.

Trimming cost V 3 bases and J 4 bases, with 16 bases left between them. CDR3 length: 16 amino acids. Germline values: CDR1 MNHNS, CDR2 SASEGT. Amplified TCR beta CDR3 regions derived from RNA transcripts. The TCR CDR3 first-round RT-PCR relied on the HTBI primer set. MiXCR was run by TCRdb on the multiplex PCR reads, yielding one entry per CDR3 protein. The sample has 250,000 or so distinct CDR3 sequences, 13% to 15% seen once. The sequence was obtained from a woman between 40 and 50 years old with Graves' hyperthyroidism that later progressed to Graves' ophthalmopathy. The rearrangement uses TRBV6-1 and TRBJ2-1, with D possibly TRBD1 on 5 matching bases. Material: blood. CDR3 region: CASSEGRVPPYNEQFF. The CDR3 nucleotides are TGTGCCAGCAGTGAGGGCAGGGTTCCCCCTTACAATGAGCAGTTCTTC.